The rows below give T cell receptor beta chains drawn from one sample of a study of blood T cell repertoires in COVID-19. TCRdb's table, derived via immunoSEQ multiplex PCR, lists solely in-frame clones and lacks some. The sample shows under 150,000 clones, 75% to 90% of them seen only once. Sequencing used peripheral blood. These receptors were collected from a woman aged 55-70 years with COVID-19, enrolled during active disease. Each CDR3 is given with its conserved first and last residue. The D gene is left open where the match is weak. A clone size is listed for some rows: how often the clone was seen (once, few, many), or a class if it is expanded.

J gene: TRBJ1-2
V gene: TRBV3-1/TRBV3-2
D gene: -
clone size: -
CDR3 protein: CASSQGQGGYTF
CDR3 DNA: TGTGCCAGCAGCCAAGGTCAGGGGGGCTACACCTTC

J gene: TRBJ1-2
V gene: TRBV19
D gene: TRBD1
clone size: few
CDR3 protein: CASSSPTGLGYGYTF
CDR3 DNA: TGTGCCAGTAGCAGTCCGACAGGGCTAGGCTATGGCTACACCTTC

J gene: TRBJ2-1
V gene: TRBV5-1
D gene: -
clone size: few
CDR3 protein: CASSFDDSALNEQFF
CDR3 DNA: TGCGCCAGCAGCTTCGACGACTCGGCACTCAATGAGCAGTTCTTC

J gene: TRBJ1-4
V gene: TRBV19
D gene: -
clone size: -
CDR3 protein: CASSSRGALANEKLFF
CDR3 DNA: TGTGCCAGTAGCTCCCGCGGTGCCCTGGCTAATGAAAAACTGTTTTTT

J gene: TRBJ1-3
V gene: TRBV27
D gene: -
clone size: -
CDR3 protein: CASSPGGGNTIYF
CDR3 DNA: TGTGCCAGCAGTCCCGGGGGTGGAAACACCATATATTTT

J gene: TRBJ2-5
V gene: TRBV14
D gene: TRBD1
clone size: -
CDR3 protein: CASSQIGTGIWETQYF
CDR3 DNA: TGTGCCAGCAGCCAAATCGGGACAGGGATTTGGGAGACCCAGTACTTC

J gene: TRBJ1-2
V gene: TRBV6-1
D gene: -
clone size: -
CDR3 protein: CASSEAQASFVVYGYTF
CDR3 DNA: TGTGCCAGCAGTGAGGCTCAGGCTTCTTTTGTGGTCTATGGCTACACCTTC

J gene: TRBJ1-2
V gene: TRBV7-9
D gene: -
clone size: -
CDR3 protein: CASSPGGGYGYTF
CDR3 DNA: TGTGCCAGCAGCCCGGGGGGGGGCTATGGCTACACCTTC

J gene: TRBJ1-6
V gene: TRBV4-2
D gene: TRBD1
clone size: -
CDR3 protein: CASSQDGQGVAGWSYNSPLHF
CDR3 DNA: TGTGCCAGCAGCCAAGACGGACAGGGGGTGGCCGGTTGGTCCTATAATTCACCCCTCCACTTT

J gene: TRBJ2-5
V gene: TRBV7-8
D gene: TRBD2
clone size: -
CDR3 protein: CASSLVSGGVRETQYF
CDR3 DNA: TGTGCCAGCAGCTTAGTTAGCGGGGGCGTCCGGGAGACCCAGTACTTC